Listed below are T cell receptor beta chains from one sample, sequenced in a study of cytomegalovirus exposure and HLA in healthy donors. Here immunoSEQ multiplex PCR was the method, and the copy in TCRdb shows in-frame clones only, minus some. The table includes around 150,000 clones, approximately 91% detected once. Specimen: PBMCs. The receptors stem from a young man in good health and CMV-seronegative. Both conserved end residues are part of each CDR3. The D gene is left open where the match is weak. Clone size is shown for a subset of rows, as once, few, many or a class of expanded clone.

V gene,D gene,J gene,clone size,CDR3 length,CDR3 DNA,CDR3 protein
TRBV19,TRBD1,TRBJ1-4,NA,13,TGTGCCCGGGGGACAGGAGAAAATGAAAAACTGTTTTTT,CARGTGENEKLFF
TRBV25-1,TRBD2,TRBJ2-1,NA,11,TGTGCCAGCAGTACACCGGGACTAGTTTTCTTC,CASSTPGLVFF
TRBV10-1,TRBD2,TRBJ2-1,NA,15,TGCGCCAGCAGTTCGGGACTAGCGGGAGCTTATGAGCAGTTCTTC,CASSSGLAGAYEQFF
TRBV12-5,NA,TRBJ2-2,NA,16,TGTGCTAGTGGTTTGGACGGGAGACTCGGCACCGGGGAGCTGTTTTTT,CASGLDGRLGTGELFF
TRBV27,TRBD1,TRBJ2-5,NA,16,TGTGCCAGCAGCACCTACAGGACAGGGGCGGGAGAGACCCAGTACTTC,CASSTYRTGAGETQYF
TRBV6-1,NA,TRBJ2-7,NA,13,TGTGCCAGCAGTACGGACAGACCCTACGAGCAGTACTTC,CASSTDRPYEQYF
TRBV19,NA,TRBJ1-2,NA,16,TGTGCCAGTTCCCCGACCAGGGGCTGGGTCAACTATGGCTACACCTTC,CASSPTRGWVNYGYTF
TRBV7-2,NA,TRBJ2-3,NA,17,TGTGCCAGCAGCCAGGATCCTATATGGGCCACGGGGGATACGCAGTATTTT,CASSQDPIWATGDTQYF
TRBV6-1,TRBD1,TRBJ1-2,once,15,TGTGCCAGCAGATCTCCCGGGACAGGGAGGTCTGGCTACACCTTC,CASRSPGTGRSGYTF
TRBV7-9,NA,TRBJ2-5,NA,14,TGTGCCAGCAGCTTACAGGGGATAAGGGAGACCCAGTACTTC,CASSLQGIRETQYF
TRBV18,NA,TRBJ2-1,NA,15,TGTGCCAGCTCACCACCGTCACAGGGTTGGAATGAGCAGTTCTTC,CASSPPSQGWNEQFF